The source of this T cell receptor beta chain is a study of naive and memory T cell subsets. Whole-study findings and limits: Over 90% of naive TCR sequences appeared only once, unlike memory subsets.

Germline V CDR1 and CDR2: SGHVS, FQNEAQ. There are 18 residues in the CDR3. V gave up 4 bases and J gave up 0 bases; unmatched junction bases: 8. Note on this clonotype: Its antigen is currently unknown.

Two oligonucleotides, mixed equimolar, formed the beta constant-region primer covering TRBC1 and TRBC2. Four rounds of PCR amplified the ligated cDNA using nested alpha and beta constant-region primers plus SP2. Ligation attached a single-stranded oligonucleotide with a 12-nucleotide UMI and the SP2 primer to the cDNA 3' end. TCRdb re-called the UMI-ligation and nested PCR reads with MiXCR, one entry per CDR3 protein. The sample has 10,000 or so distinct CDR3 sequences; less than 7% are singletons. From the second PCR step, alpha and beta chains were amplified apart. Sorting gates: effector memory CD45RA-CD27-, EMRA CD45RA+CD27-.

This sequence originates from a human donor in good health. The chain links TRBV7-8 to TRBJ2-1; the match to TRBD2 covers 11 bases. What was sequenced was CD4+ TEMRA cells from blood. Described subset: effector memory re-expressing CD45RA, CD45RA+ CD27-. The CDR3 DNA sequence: TGTGCCAGCAGCTCCCGTCCCGGGACTAGCGGCTCCTACAATGAGCAGTTCTTC. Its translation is CASSSRPGTSGSYNEQFF.